This TCR beta chain was identified during a study of a mutant IDH1 vaccine in newly diagnosed glioma. Repertoires were generated with immunoSEQ multiplex PCR, while TCRdb's copy carries only in-frame clones and drops some. The sample carries approximately 36,000 clones, just under 95% recorded once. The germline gives CDR1 SGHDT, CDR2 YYEEEE. Trimming removed 0 bases at V and 4 bases at J, with 6 bases between. The CDR3 has 13 residues. Described time point: baseline, week 1 (first vaccination visit). Regarding treatment: pre-vaccination baseline after standard-of-care therapy. This TCR came from a man aged 18 to 30 with glioma. The chain is built from TRBV5-6 and TRBJ2-3; no clear D. The sequencing here drew on PBMCs, taken from a glioma patient treated with radiotherapy, temozolomide or both. CDR3 in DNA: TGTGCCAGCAGCTTGGGAGTAGCAGATACGCAGTATTTT. It is translated as CASSLGVADTQYF. The entire variable domain, with the rest obtained from reference TRBV5-6 and TRBJ2-3, is as follows: DAGVTQSPTHLIKTRGQQVTLRCSPKSGHDTVSWYQQALGQGPQFIFQYYEEEERQRGNFPDRFSGHQFPNYSSELNVNALLLGDSALYLCASSLGVADTQYFGPGTRLTVL.